These T cell receptor beta chains were read from a single sample in a study of shared clonotypes between healthy human individuals. Sequencing was performed with immunoSEQ multiplex PCR; in TCRdb, only in-frame clones are kept and a portion is missing. The repertoire consists of under 1,100,000 clones, with 65% to 80% occurring once and the leading ten covering about 1.4%. Sequencing was carried out using memory CD4+ T cells sorted from blood. The receptors derive from a man aged 18 to 30 in good health. CDR3s include the opening cysteine and the closing phenylalanine or tryptophan. Each record gives: D gene, J gene, clone size, V gene, CDR3 protein, CDR3 DNA. D genes are given only for firm matches. Size is omitted from some rows. Given values are once, few, many or a class for expanded clones.

d_gene: TRBD2
j_gene: TRBJ2-7
abundance: -
v_gene: TRBV7-2
CDR3aa: CASSWTSGSGNEQYF
CDR3nt: TGTGCCAGCAGCTGGACTAGCGGGAGTGGGAACGAGCAGTACTTC

d_gene: -
j_gene: TRBJ1-6
abundance: -
v_gene: TRBV7-2
CDR3aa: CASSEGPIYNSPLHF
CDR3nt: TGTGCCAGCAGTGAAGGCCCGATCTATAATTCACCCCTCCACTTT

d_gene: -
j_gene: TRBJ2-5
abundance: -
v_gene: TRBV6-5
CDR3aa: CASSYSGAGTQYF
CDR3nt: TGTGCCAGCAGTTACTCCGGGGCGGGGACCCAGTACTTC

d_gene: TRBD1
j_gene: TRBJ2-1
abundance: -
v_gene: TRBV27
CDR3aa: CASGQGSTYNEQFF
CDR3nt: TGTGCCAGCGGACAGGGGTCTACCTACAATGAGCAGTTCTTC

d_gene: -
j_gene: TRBJ2-2
abundance: -
v_gene: TRBV10-1
CDR3aa: CASSERGTGELFF
CDR3nt: TGCGCCAGCAGTGAACGGGGCACCGGGGAGCTGTTTTTT

d_gene: -
j_gene: TRBJ1-2
abundance: -
v_gene: TRBV5-1
CDR3aa: CASSTQTGSHGYTF
CDR3nt: TGCGCCAGCAGCACCCAAACAGGATCTCATGGCTACACCTTC

d_gene: -
j_gene: TRBJ1-4
abundance: -
v_gene: TRBV6-4
CDR3aa: CASRIIGEDEKLFF
CDR3nt: TGTGCCAGCAGGATTATCGGGGAGGATGAAAAACTGTTTTTT

d_gene: -
j_gene: TRBJ1-2
abundance: -
v_gene: TRBV28
CDR3aa: CASSPPGVYGYTF
CDR3nt: TGTGCCAGCAGTCCTCCAGGGGTCTATGGCTACACCTTC

d_gene: -
j_gene: TRBJ2-7
abundance: -
v_gene: TRBV10-2
CDR3aa: CASSAWAGYEQYF
CDR3nt: TGCGCCAGCAGTGCTTGGGCCGGCTACGAGCAGTACTTC

d_gene: -
j_gene: TRBJ1-2
abundance: -
v_gene: TRBV6-5
CDR3aa: CATRMAGYTF
CDR3nt: TGTGCCACAAGGATGGCGGGATACACCTTC

d_gene: -
j_gene: TRBJ2-2
abundance: -
v_gene: TRBV5-1
CDR3aa: CASSLGMGSGELFF
CDR3nt: TGCGCCAGCTCTTTAGGAATGGGTTCCGGGGAGCTGTTTTTT

d_gene: TRBD2
j_gene: TRBJ2-7
abundance: -
v_gene: TRBV5-1
CDR3aa: CASSLGLAQRSYEQYF
CDR3nt: TGCGCCAGCAGCCTGGGACTAGCTCAAAGATCCTACGAGCAGTACTTC

d_gene: -
j_gene: TRBJ2-7
abundance: -
v_gene: TRBV6-5
CDR3aa: CASSSTGEQYF
CDR3nt: TGTGCCAGCAGCTCGACAGGCGAGCAGTACTTC

d_gene: TRBD1
j_gene: TRBJ1-6
abundance: -
v_gene: TRBV18
CDR3aa: CASSPPGQGKSPLHF
CDR3nt: TGTGCCAGCTCACCACCGGGACAGGGAAAGTCACCCCTCCACTTT

d_gene: TRBD2
j_gene: TRBJ2-1
abundance: -
v_gene: TRBV4-3
CDR3aa: CASSQDTGTSAHNEQFF
CDR3nt: TGCGCCAGCAGCCAAGATACTGGTACTAGCGCCCACAATGAGCAGTTCTTC

d_gene: TRBD1
j_gene: TRBJ1-1
abundance: few
v_gene: TRBV27
CDR3aa: CASSSGQGLGEAFF
CDR3nt: TGTGCCAGCAGTTCGGGACAGGGGTTAGGTGAAGCTTTCTTT

d_gene: -
j_gene: TRBJ2-7
abundance: -
v_gene: TRBV18
CDR3aa: CASSRQTGSSYEQYF
CDR3nt: TGTGCCAGCTCACGTCAGACCGGGAGCTCCTACGAGCAGTACTTC

d_gene: -
j_gene: TRBJ2-4
abundance: -
v_gene: TRBV12-5
CDR3aa: CASGLTGAKNIQYF
CDR3nt: TGTGCTAGTGGGCTAACAGGGGCCAAAAACATTCAGTACTTC

d_gene: TRBD1
j_gene: TRBJ1-1
abundance: -
v_gene: TRBV5-1
CDR3aa: CASRLGGANTEAFF
CDR3nt: TGCGCCAGCCGCTTAGGGGGCGCGAACACTGAAGCTTTCTTT

d_gene: -
j_gene: TRBJ1-5
abundance: -
v_gene: TRBV18
CDR3aa: CASSPVSPRSNQPQHF
CDR3nt: TGTGCCAGCTCACCAGTTTCCCCGCGAAGCAATCAGCCCCAGCATTTT

d_gene: -
j_gene: TRBJ1-1
abundance: few
v_gene: TRBV7-9
CDR3aa: CASWNGNTEAFF
CDR3nt: TGTGCCAGCTGGAACGGGAACACTGAAGCTTTCTTT

d_gene: -
j_gene: TRBJ1-2
abundance: -
v_gene: TRBV27
CDR3aa: CASFTKGGGNYGYTF
CDR3nt: TGTGCCAGCTTTACCAAGGGGGGGGGTAACTATGGCTACACCTTC

d_gene: TRBD1
j_gene: TRBJ1-2
abundance: -
v_gene: TRBV2
CDR3aa: CASSESDRDNYGYTF
CDR3nt: TGTGCCAGCAGTGAGTCGGACAGGGATAACTATGGCTACACCTTC

d_gene: -
j_gene: TRBJ2-1
abundance: -
v_gene: TRBV2
CDR3aa: CASNLGQNNEQFF
CDR3nt: TGTGCCAGCAACCTGGGACAAAACAATGAGCAGTTCTTC

d_gene: -
j_gene: TRBJ1-1
abundance: -
v_gene: TRBV6-5
CDR3aa: CASSYSVKAGTEAFF
CDR3nt: TGTGCCAGCAGTTACTCGGTGAAAGCCGGCACTGAAGCTTTCTTT

d_gene: -
j_gene: TRBJ1-4
abundance: few
v_gene: TRBV4-1
CDR3aa: CASSQFSKGDEKLFF
CDR3nt: TGCGCCAGCAGCCAATTTTCCAAAGGGGATGAAAAACTGTTTTTT

d_gene: -
j_gene: TRBJ2-2
abundance: -
v_gene: TRBV6-4
CDR3aa: CASSARGNTGELFF
CDR3nt: TGTGCCAGCAGTGCCCGGGGAAACACCGGGGAGCTGTTTTTT

d_gene: TRBD1
j_gene: TRBJ1-5
abundance: -
v_gene: TRBV29-1
CDR3aa: CSVDTGGANQPQHF
CDR3nt: TGCAGCGTTGACACAGGGGGCGCGAATCAGCCCCAGCATTTT

d_gene: -
j_gene: TRBJ2-3
abundance: -
v_gene: TRBV29-1
CDR3aa: CSVDDRRTQYF
CDR3nt: TGCAGCGTCGATGACCGACGCACGCAGTATTTT

d_gene: -
j_gene: TRBJ1-6
abundance: few
v_gene: TRBV5-4
CDR3aa: CASSTLQGSSSSPLHF
CDR3nt: TGTGCCAGCAGCACCTTACAGGGCTCCTCCTCATCACCCCTCCACTTT

d_gene: -
j_gene: TRBJ2-2
abundance: few
v_gene: TRBV10-1
CDR3aa: CASNQQGTGELFF
CDR3nt: TGCGCCAGCAACCAACAGGGAACCGGGGAGCTGTTTTTT